This T cell receptor (beta chain) was captured by sequencing in a study of T cell clones after liver transplantation. Study as a whole: A pre-transplant mixed lymphocyte reaction with TCRbeta sequencing defined graft-donor-reactive clones followed in post-transplant blood. Pre-transplant mixed lymphocyte reactions yielded third-party-reactive TCRbeta sequences as comparators for graft-donor-reactive sequences.

The CDR3 length is 14 residues. The V gene end was trimmed by 6 bases and the J gene end by 9 bases; junction bases not matched to a gene: 9. Germline loops: CDR1 LNHDA, CDR2 SQIVND (reference sequence). For this clone: The target antigen is unknown.

Findings and limits, study-wide: In 5 of 8 subjects, circulating graft-donor-reactive CD4 TCRbeta sequences fell significantly after transplant. Migration into the graft, not deletion, may explain lost graft donor-reactive T cells.

This table comes from immunoSEQ multiplex PCR, and its TCRdb copy is limited to in-frame clones, with some not included. The sample consists of tens of thousands of clones, around 70% of them appearing once. This receptor was identified in a human patient who received a liver transplant. Some T cells may be supplied by the graft donor. Sample: CD4+ T cells from blood, taken at the 22-month timepoint. The genes are TRBV19 and TRBJ2-1; 9 bases align to TRBD1. This CDR3 reads CASRRTGEGTEQFF. The CDR3 nucleotides are TGTGCCAGTAGGAGGACAGGGGAAGGCACTGAGCAGTTCTTC.